This T cell receptor beta chain was recovered during a study of cytomegalovirus exposure and HLA in healthy donors. PCR was performed using 60 Vbeta and 13 Jbeta primers. The method was immunoSEQ multiplex PCR; TCRdb's version includes in-frame clones alone and lacks a portion of them. The sample lists around 230,000 clones; roughly 78% were seen once. This TCR came from a boy aged 5-17 years in good health and CMV-seronegative. The sequenced sample was PBMCs.

DNA for the CDR3: TGTGCCAGCAGTGGACTAGTCTATGAGCAGTTCTTC. Translating it yields CASSGLVYEQFF. The rearrangement links TRBV5-4 to TRBJ2-1; 7 bases line up with TRBD2. The CDR3 runs 12 residues. After removal of 5 bases from V and 8 bases from J, the junction contained 4 bases not matched to a gene. Germline V gives CDR1 SGHNT, CDR2 YYREEE (reference sequence).